A selection of T cell receptor beta chains follows, all from one sample in a study of control samples from healthy donors and cancer patients. This table comes from immunoSEQ multiplex PCR, and its TCRdb copy is limited to in-frame clones, with some not included. The sample comprises approximately 100,000 clones, around 82% of which are singletons, and roughly 2% rests with the top ten. The sequencing input was blood. The receptors shown here come from a man aged 55 to 69 in good health. The CDR3 runs from the conserved cysteine through the conserved F or W. Fields, in order: D gene, clone size, V gene, J gene, CDR3 DNA, CDR3 protein. A D gene is named only where the DNA matches it firmly. Clone size is given for some rows only: seen once, a few or many times, or a class if the clone is expanded.

d_gene: TRBD1
abundance: .
v_gene: TRBV5-4
j_gene: TRBJ1-1
CDR3nt: TGTGCAGAACAGGGGGCGCCGGACACTGAAGCTTTCTTT
CDR3aa: CAEQGAPDTEAFF

d_gene: TRBD2
abundance: .
v_gene: TRBV5-8
j_gene: TRBJ2-1
CDR3nt: TGTGCCAGCAGCAAACGGACTAGACCCCGCTCGAATGAGCAGTTCTTC
CDR3aa: CASSKRTRPRSNEQFF

d_gene: TRBD2
abundance: .
v_gene: TRBV19
j_gene: TRBJ2-6
CDR3nt: TGTGCCAGCAGGACTAGCGGGAGATCGGTAACTGGGGCCAACGTCCTGACTTTC
CDR3aa: CASRTSGRSVTGANVLTF

d_gene: TRBD2
abundance: .
v_gene: TRBV11-2
j_gene: TRBJ2-3
CDR3nt: TGTGCCAGCAGGCTAGGGACTAGCGGGAGGGTTGGCACAGATACGCAGTATTTT
CDR3aa: CASRLGTSGRVGTDTQYF

d_gene: .
abundance: .
v_gene: TRBV12-3/TRBV12-4
j_gene: TRBJ2-2
CDR3nt: TGTGCCAGCAGTTTAAGCACAGGGACGGGGCTGTTTTTT
CDR3aa: CASSLSTGTGLFF

d_gene: .
abundance: .
v_gene: TRBV2
j_gene: TRBJ2-1
CDR3nt: TGTGCCAGCAGAGGACGGGACGGAGTGGCGGCCTACAATGAGCAGTTCTTC
CDR3aa: CASRGRDGVAAYNEQFF

d_gene: TRBD2
abundance: .
v_gene: TRBV4-2
j_gene: TRBJ2-3
CDR3nt: TGTGCCAGCAGCCAAGCTGGGAGCGGGGGGGCAGAAGATACGCAGTATTTT
CDR3aa: CASSQAGSGGAEDTQYF

d_gene: .
abundance: few
v_gene: TRBV19
j_gene: TRBJ1-1
CDR3nt: TGTGCCAGTACGCAGTACACTGAAGCTTTCTTT
CDR3aa: CASTQYTEAFF

d_gene: TRBD2
abundance: .
v_gene: TRBV30
j_gene: TRBJ2-3
CDR3nt: TGTGCCTGGAGTGCGACTAGCGGGAGCGGGACGCAGTATTTT
CDR3aa: CAWSATSGSGTQYF

d_gene: .
abundance: .
v_gene: TRBV5-4
j_gene: TRBJ1-4
CDR3nt: TGTGCCAGCAGCGCGGACGGCGGAGAAAAACTGTTTTTT
CDR3aa: CASSADGGEKLFF

d_gene: TRBD2
abundance: .
v_gene: TRBV5-6
j_gene: TRBJ2-2
CDR3nt: TGTGCCAGCATACCGGGGGGAACCGGGGAGCTGTTTTTT
CDR3aa: CASIPGGTGELFF

d_gene: .
abundance: few
v_gene: TRBV10-3
j_gene: TRBJ1-3
CDR3nt: TGTGCCATCAGACCTGGGACAACTGGAAACACCATATATTTT
CDR3aa: CAIRPGTTGNTIYF

d_gene: .
abundance: .
v_gene: TRBV4-1
j_gene: TRBJ2-2
CDR3nt: TGCGCCAGCAGGCGAGGGGAGACCGGGGAGCTGTTTTTT
CDR3aa: CASRRGETGELFF

d_gene: .
abundance: .
v_gene: TRBV4-2
j_gene: TRBJ2-6
CDR3nt: TGTGCCAGCAGCTCCTTATCTCGTCGACTTGGTGCCAACGTCCTGACTTTC
CDR3aa: CASSSLSRRLGANVLTF

d_gene: TRBD1
abundance: once
v_gene: TRBV30
j_gene: TRBJ2-3
CDR3nt: TGTGCCTGGAGTGGAAACAGGGGAGAGCTGTATTTT
CDR3aa: CAWSGNRGELYF

d_gene: .
abundance: .
v_gene: TRBV25-1
j_gene: TRBJ2-7
CDR3nt: TGTGCCAGCAGTGAATTCACGGCCCCCTACGAGCAGTACTTC
CDR3aa: CASSEFTAPYEQYF

d_gene: .
abundance: .
v_gene: TRBV19
j_gene: TRBJ1-1
CDR3nt: TGTGCCAGTAGTTCCCCTCGGGTTTTTGACACTGAAGCTTTCTTT
CDR3aa: CASSSPRVFDTEAFF

d_gene: TRBD2
abundance: .
v_gene: TRBV11-2
j_gene: TRBJ2-7
CDR3nt: TGTGCCAGCAGCTCGGGACTAGCTGGTTCCTACGAGCAGTACTTC
CDR3aa: CASSSGLAGSYEQYF

d_gene: .
abundance: .
v_gene: TRBV30
j_gene: TRBJ2-5
CDR3nt: TGTGCCTGGAGTGTAAGGGGGAAACAAGAGACCCAGTACTTC
CDR3aa: CAWSVRGKQETQYF

d_gene: TRBD1
abundance: .
v_gene: TRBV27
j_gene: TRBJ1-4
CDR3nt: TGTGCCAGCAGTTACAGGTTGGGACAGATGGTGTTTTTT
CDR3aa: CASSYRLGQMVFF

d_gene: TRBD1
abundance: .
v_gene: TRBV12-3/TRBV12-4
j_gene: TRBJ1-2
CDR3nt: TGTGCCAGCAGCCTAGGGACAGGGGGCGGCTACACCTTC
CDR3aa: CASSLGTGGGYTF

d_gene: .
abundance: .
v_gene: TRBV5-1
j_gene: TRBJ2-5
CDR3nt: TGCGCCAGCAGCTTGCTGCGGGGGCCGCAAGAGACCCAGTACTTC
CDR3aa: CASSLLRGPQETQYF

d_gene: .
abundance: .
v_gene: TRBV4-2
j_gene: TRBJ2-3
CDR3nt: TGTGCCAGCAGCCCCGGGACTTCCACAGATACGCAGTATTTT
CDR3aa: CASSPGTSTDTQYF

d_gene: .
abundance: few
v_gene: TRBV14
j_gene: TRBJ1-2
CDR3nt: TGTGCCAGCAGCCAACCTTCTTTAACTGGGGCACTAAAGGGCTATGGCTACACCTTC
CDR3aa: CASSQPSLTGALKGYGYTF

d_gene: TRBD1
abundance: .
v_gene: TRBV5-1
j_gene: TRBJ2-3
CDR3nt: TGCGCCAGCAGCTGGACAGGGGCGGATACGCAGTATTTT
CDR3aa: CASSWTGADTQYF

d_gene: .
abundance: .
v_gene: TRBV3-1/TRBV3-2
j_gene: TRBJ2-6
CDR3nt: TGTGCCAGCAGCCATCCTCTTCGTATCTCTGGGGCCAACGTCCTGACTTTC
CDR3aa: CASSHPLRISGANVLTF

d_gene: TRBD1
abundance: .
v_gene: TRBV30
j_gene: TRBJ1-4
CDR3nt: TGTGCCTGGAGGGACAGGGAATATGAAAAACTGTTTTTT
CDR3aa: CAWRDREYEKLFF

d_gene: .
abundance: .
v_gene: TRBV2
j_gene: TRBJ2-2
CDR3nt: TGTGCCAGCAGCCTGGTTCTCGGGGAGCTGTTTTTT
CDR3aa: CASSLVLGELFF

d_gene: TRBD1
abundance: .
v_gene: TRBV5-5
j_gene: TRBJ1-4
CDR3nt: TGTGCCAGCAGCCTCGGGACAGGGAATGAAAAACTGTTTTTT
CDR3aa: CASSLGTGNEKLFF

d_gene: TRBD1
abundance: .
v_gene: TRBV7-8
j_gene: TRBJ1-2
CDR3nt: TGTGCCAGCAGCTTAGCGAGGTCTGTGGACAGGGCGAATTCGGACTATGGCTACACCTTC
CDR3aa: CASSLARSVDRANSDYGYTF

d_gene: .
abundance: .
v_gene: TRBV5-6
j_gene: TRBJ2-6
CDR3nt: TGTGCCAGCAGCCCGCTTGAACCGGCGTTCTCTGGGGCCAACGTCCTGACTTTC
CDR3aa: CASSPLEPAFSGANVLTF

d_gene: .
abundance: .
v_gene: TRBV13
j_gene: TRBJ2-3
CDR3nt: TGTGCCAGCAGCTCTAGGATCCCCTATGGCACAGATACGCAGTATTTT
CDR3aa: CASSSRIPYGTDTQYF

d_gene: TRBD1
abundance: .
v_gene: TRBV5-1
j_gene: TRBJ1-6
CDR3nt: TGCGCCAGCAGCTTCAGGGGGCCGCCTACCTATAATTCACCCCTCCACTTT
CDR3aa: CASSFRGPPTYNSPLHF

d_gene: TRBD1
abundance: .
v_gene: TRBV4-1
j_gene: TRBJ1-4
CDR3nt: TGCGCCAGCAGCCGCCCCGGGACAGGGGATGAAAAACTGTTTTTT
CDR3aa: CASSRPGTGDEKLFF

d_gene: TRBD2
abundance: .
v_gene: TRBV7-9
j_gene: TRBJ2-2
CDR3nt: TGTGCCAGCACCCCTGTAGGGAGGGCCCGTCTGAACACCGGGGAGCTGTTTTTT
CDR3aa: CASTPVGRARLNTGELFF

d_gene: TRBD1
abundance: once
v_gene: TRBV5-6
j_gene: TRBJ2-3
CDR3nt: TGTGCCAGCAGTTGGGACAGGGGGCTCGGCACAGATACGCAGTATTTT
CDR3aa: CASSWDRGLGTDTQYF

d_gene: TRBD2
abundance: .
v_gene: TRBV30
j_gene: TRBJ2-3
CDR3nt: TGTGCCTGGAGTATTAGCGGGAGGGCCTCGCGGGCCGGTACGCAGTATTTT
CDR3aa: CAWSISGRASRAGTQYF

d_gene: TRBD1
abundance: .
v_gene: TRBV5-1
j_gene: TRBJ1-1
CDR3nt: TGCGCCAGCAGCTACAGGGGGAACACTGAAGCTTTCTTT
CDR3aa: CASSYRGNTEAFF

d_gene: TRBD2
abundance: .
v_gene: TRBV19
j_gene: TRBJ2-1
CDR3nt: TGTGCCAGTAGTATAAGAACTAGCGGACCGGGGAATGAGCAGTTCTTC
CDR3aa: CASSIRTSGPGNEQFF

d_gene: .
abundance: once
v_gene: TRBV27
j_gene: TRBJ1-4
CDR3nt: TGTGCCAGCAGAGCAACTAATGAAAAACTGTTTTTT
CDR3aa: CASRATNEKLFF

d_gene: TRBD1
abundance: .
v_gene: TRBV6-4
j_gene: TRBJ1-1
CDR3nt: TGTGCCAGCAGACGACAGGGAGCAGGCACTGAAGCTTTCTTT
CDR3aa: CASRRQGAGTEAFF

d_gene: TRBD1
abundance: .
v_gene: TRBV28
j_gene: TRBJ2-7
CDR3nt: TGTGCCAGCAGTTCAACCGGGACAGCCGATTACCAGCAGTACTTC
CDR3aa: CASSSTGTADYQQYF

d_gene: TRBD1
abundance: .
v_gene: TRBV6-6
j_gene: TRBJ1-6
CDR3nt: TGTGCCAGCAGTTACTCGACAGGGACAGTCGGGTCACCCCTCCACTTT
CDR3aa: CASSYSTGTVGSPLHF

d_gene: .
abundance: .
v_gene: TRBV9
j_gene: TRBJ1-2
CDR3nt: TGTGCCAGCAGCGTAGGGCAGGCCTTTAACTATGGCTACACCTTC
CDR3aa: CASSVGQAFNYGYTF

d_gene: TRBD1
abundance: once
v_gene: TRBV28
j_gene: TRBJ2-3
CDR3nt: TGTGCCAGCAGTCCGGCGGGACAGGGGGCTAGAGATACGCAGTATTTT
CDR3aa: CASSPAGQGARDTQYF

d_gene: TRBD1
abundance: .
v_gene: TRBV10-3
j_gene: TRBJ2-7
CDR3nt: TGTGCCATCAGCCACCCGACAGGGGAGGTTATTAACTGGTACTTC
CDR3aa: CAISHPTGEVINWYF

d_gene: TRBD1
abundance: once
v_gene: TRBV30
j_gene: TRBJ1-1
CDR3nt: TGTGCCACAAGGGACAGGGACCTTGAAGCTTTCTTT
CDR3aa: CATRDRDLEAFF

d_gene: .
abundance: .
v_gene: TRBV19
j_gene: TRBJ2-5
CDR3nt: TGTGCCAGTAGTAGGGACCCGGGAGAGACCCAGTACTTC
CDR3aa: CASSRDPGETQYF

d_gene: TRBD1
abundance: .
v_gene: TRBV6-5
j_gene: TRBJ1-2
CDR3nt: TGTGCCAGCATCCAGTCTGGGACAGGGGACTATGGCTACACCTTC
CDR3aa: CASIQSGTGDYGYTF

d_gene: .
abundance: .
v_gene: TRBV21-1
j_gene: TRBJ1-4
CDR3nt: TGTGCCAGCAGCAAAGGGGGACAGGGGGCACGGGAAAAACTGTTTTTT
CDR3aa: CASSKGGQGAREKLFF